One sample yielded the 10 T cell receptor beta chains listed below, sequenced in a study of CD8 T cells in Susac syndrome. Random-hexamer reverse transcription was applied to about 0.5 to 1 ug RNA. TCRdb recomputed calls from the immunoSEQ multiplex PCR reads with MiXCR, one row per CDR3 protein. Of 120,000 or so distinct CDR3 sequences listed, approximately 94% were seen once; the top ten hold roughly 0.13%. The sample taken for sequencing was CD4+ T cells from PBMCs. These receptors were collected from a human donor with multiple sclerosis.

The rearrangement uses TRBV13 and TRBJ2-2; 7 nucleotides match TRBD2. CDR1 PRHDT and CDR2 FYEKMQ come from the germline V gene (reference sequence). J gave up 5 bases and V 3 bases, and 6 bases lay outside the gene matches. The CDR3 totals 15 residues. CDR3 residues: CASSFGSGVTGELFF. As DNA, the CDR3 is TGTGCCAGCAGCTTTGGAAGCGGGGTGACCGGGGAGCTGTTTTTT.

This sequence joins TRBV20-1 and TRBJ2-3; D unresolved. The CDR3 is 14 residues long. Germline CDR1 DFQATT, CDR2 SNEGSKA (reference sequence). Trimming stripped 4 bases from V and 0 bases from J, with 11 bases between. CDR3 region: CSANEFTSTDTQYF. DNA for the CDR3: TGCAGTGCTAACGAGTTCACTAGCACAGATACGCAGTATTTT.

This chain uses TRBV29-1 with TRBJ1-1; D is possibly TRBD1 (6 bases). The CDR3 is 15 residues long. Per the germline V gene, CDR1 is SQVTM and CDR2 is ANQGSEA. Trimming pared 4 bases from V and 4 bases from J, leaving 19 bases between. This CDR3 is CSVAHTGSRGTEAFF. The CDR3 DNA follows: TGCAGCGTTGCCCATACAGGGTCCCGGGGCACTGAAGCTTTCTTT.

The V call is TRBV3-1, the J call TRBJ1-4, with D possibly being TRBD1 (5 bases). CDR1 is LGHDT, CDR2 YNNKEL, per germline (reference sequence). The CDR3 covers 14 residues. Trimming removed 4 bases at V and 4 bases at J, with 10 bases between. The CDR3 loop reads CASSRTTINEKLFF. The CDR3 region has the DNA TGTGCCAGCAGCCGGACAACTATTAATGAAAAACTGTTTTTT.

V is TRBV18 and J is TRBJ2-7; 9 bases fit TRBD1. The CDR3 contains 16 residues. V lost 3 bases to trimming and J lost 1 base; unmatched junction nucleotides: 7. Looked up from germline, CDR1 is KGHSH and CDR2 is LQKENI. CDR3 coding DNA: TGTGCCAGCTCACCGCAAGGAGGGACAGGGTCCTACGAGCAGTACTTC. This codes for CASSPQGGTGSYEQYF. The variable domain in full, with the rest retrieved from reference TRBV18 and TRBJ2-7, is NAGVMQNPRHLVRRRGQEARLRCSPMKGHSHVYWYRQLPEEGLKFMVYLQKENIIDESGMPKERFSAEFPKEGPSILRIQQVVRGDSAAYFCASSPQGGTGSYEQYFGPGTRLTVT.

The chain couples TRBV6-1 to TRBJ2-7; 8 nucleotides line up with TRBD2. This CDR3 is 16 amino acids long. Germline V gives CDR1 MNHNS, CDR2 SASEGT. Unmatched junction bases numbered 17, after V lost 6 bases and J lost 7 bases. In DNA, the CDR3 is TGTGCCAGCAGCCTAGACGGGGGGGGGTTTCCCCGGGAGCAGTACTTC. It encodes CASSLDGGGFPREQYF.

The chain links TRBV30 to TRBJ2-2; 7 positions match TRBD1. In germline, CDR1 is GTSNPN, CDR2 SVGIG (reference sequence). The CDR3 extends over 12 amino acids. Unmatched junction bases numbered 3, after V lost 5 bases and J lost 6 bases. CDR3 coding DNA: TGTGCCTGGGGTACAGGGGCCGGGGAGCTGTTTTTT. Translation: CAWGTGAGELFF.

This rearrangement joins TRBV5-1 to TRBJ2-3, with 7 nucleotides matching TRBD2. V was pared by 9 bases and J by 5 bases, with 15 bases of the junction left unmatched. The V gene's germline CDR1 is SGHRS and CDR2 YFSETQ. This CDR3 contains 15 residues. The CDR3 nucleotides read TGCGCCACCTCACGGGAGGCGGGAGCAGGAGATACGCAGTATTTT. This codes for CATSREAGAGDTQYF.

The rearrangement joins TRBV7-2 to TRBJ1-2, with TRBD1 as a possible D gene (6 bases). The CDR3 covers 15 residues. Germline V CDR1 and CDR2: SGHTA, FQGNSA. The V and J ends lost 1 base and 6 bases respectively, with 15 bases between them. The CDR3 is CASSLGLFGGDGYTF. The CDR3 bases are TGTGCCAGCAGCTTAGGACTCTTCGGGGGCGATGGCTACACCTTC.

The rearrangement joins TRBV15 to TRBJ2-5, with a tentative D call TRBD1 (6 bases). Trimming removed 2 bases from V and 4 bases from J, with 14 bases in between. The germline V gene encodes CDR1 LNHNV and CDR2 YYDKDF (reference sequence). The CDR3 is 15 residues long. The CDR3 DNA reads TGTGCCACCAGCAGATTCGACAGGCTCGGAGAGACCCAGTACTTC. It translates to CATSRFDRLGETQYF.